This entry features one T cell receptor beta chain sequence. This sample was taken from a study of blood T cell repertoires in COVID-19. Study information: PBMCs, B-cell-depleted T cells, or T cells provided the cDNA or gDNA that made up the material.

Original methodology: It was from reference gene primer amplification that nucleated cell counts were estimated. Here immunoSEQ multiplex PCR was the method, and the copy in TCRdb shows in-frame clones only, minus some. For V, J and clone size, that table is used; D and trimming come from the DNA. The sample lists more than 150,000 clones, around 86% occurring once. This clonotype originated in a man in his sixties with acute or convalescent COVID-19. Sequenced: peripheral blood.

The CDR3 spells CASSLGVRGVTDTQYF. CDR3 DNA sequence: TGTGCCAGCAGCTTAGGGGTCAGGGGTGTCACAGATACGCAGTATTTT. The J gene is TRBJ2-3, the V gene TRBV7-9, with a tentative D call TRBD1 (6 bases). Germline-derived CDR1 and CDR2 are SEHNR and FQNEAQ (reference sequence). V lost 1 base and J 2 bases, leaving 13 bases between the germline ends. The CDR3 spans 16 residues.